Shown below are 3 T cell receptor beta chains from a single sample sequenced in a study of T cell responses to AZD1222 COVID-19 vaccine. The repertoire was sequenced with immunoSEQ multiplex PCR; TCRdb's copy has only in-frame clones and lacks some. Among some 180,000 clones listed, 85% to 95% were seen once. Sequencing used peripheral blood, obtained on day 0 of AZD1222 vaccination. The receptors come from an adult in good health.

CDR3 loop: CASSITGADGYTF. The CDR3 nucleotides are TGTGCCAGTAGTATAACAGGGGCCGACGGCTACACCTTC. The chain has TRBV19 and TRBJ1-2, with 7 bases that match TRBD1. Germline CDR1 is LNHDA and CDR2 is SQIVND (reference sequence). V shed 2 bases and J 8 bases; nucleotides not matched to a gene: 5. This CDR3 region has 13 residues.

This clone was recorded only once. The chain is built from TRBV3-1 (or the pseudogene TRBV3-2) and TRBJ2-2; 13 nucleotides match TRBD2. The CDR3 runs 16 residues. Looked up from germline, CDR1 is LGHDT and CDR2 is YNNKEL (reference sequence). With 0 bases clipped from V and 8 bases from J, the junction kept 3 bases outside the gene matches. The chain's CDR3 is CASSQERTSGGGELFF. The CDR3 DNA follows: TGTGCCAGCAGCCAAGAGCGGACTAGCGGGGGAGGGGAGCTGTTTTTT.

This clone was seen a few times. The chain carries TRBV18 and TRBJ2-2, with TRBD2 as a possible D gene (6 bases). The CDR3 has 14 residues. V lost 7 bases, J lost 3 bases, and 12 bases lay in between. Germline V gives CDR1 KGHSH, CDR2 LQKENI. CDR3: CASFTGVYTGELFF. The CDR3 coding sequence is TGTGCCAGCTTCACGGGGGTGTACACCGGGGAGCTGTTTTTT.